Listed below are T cell receptor beta chains from one sample, sequenced in a study of blood T cell repertoires in COVID-19. TCRdb's table, derived via immunoSEQ multiplex PCR, lists solely in-frame clones and lacks some. The table has about 300,000 clones, about 90% seen once. Sequencing input: peripheral blood. These receptors all come from a woman aged 30 to 39 with COVID-19, enrolled during active disease. Both conserved end residues are part of each CDR3. A D gene is named only where the DNA matches it firmly.

d_gene: -
j_gene: TRBJ1-5
v_gene: TRBV5-5
CDR3nt: TGTGCCAGCAGCCCACAATTCAGGGCTAACAATCAGCCCCAGCATTTT
CDR3aa: CASSPQFRANNQPQHF

d_gene: TRBD1
j_gene: TRBJ2-5
v_gene: TRBV10-1
CDR3nt: TGCGCCACTACAGGGGGGAGCCGATCAGAGACCCAGTACTTC
CDR3aa: CATTGGSRSETQYF

d_gene: -
j_gene: TRBJ1-5
v_gene: TRBV9
CDR3nt: TGTGCCAGCAGCGTAGGCTCAGGGGCCAATCAGCCCCAGCATTTT
CDR3aa: CASSVGSGANQPQHF

d_gene: -
j_gene: TRBJ1-3
v_gene: TRBV6-1
CDR3nt: TGTGCCAGCAGTACAGGATCTGGAAACACCATATATTTT
CDR3aa: CASSTGSGNTIYF

d_gene: TRBD2
j_gene: TRBJ2-1
v_gene: TRBV5-1
CDR3nt: TGCGCCAGCAGCCAAACTAGCGGGGGGACGAATGAGCAGTTCTTC
CDR3aa: CASSQTSGGTNEQFF

d_gene: -
j_gene: TRBJ2-5
v_gene: TRBV4-2
CDR3nt: TGTGCCAGCAGCCAAGAAGCCCCCTTAGGGGGATCTGAGACCCAGTACTTC
CDR3aa: CASSQEAPLGGSETQYF

d_gene: -
j_gene: TRBJ2-5
v_gene: TRBV12-3/TRBV12-4
CDR3nt: TGTGCCAGCAGTTTAAGCGGAGAGACCCAGTACTTC
CDR3aa: CASSLSGETQYF

d_gene: TRBD1
j_gene: TRBJ2-4
v_gene: TRBV19
CDR3nt: TGTGCCAGTAGTAAGACAGGGAACATTCAGTACTTC
CDR3aa: CASSKTGNIQYF

d_gene: -
j_gene: TRBJ2-7
v_gene: TRBV2
CDR3nt: TGTGCCAGCAGTGGTACGGGTCCCTACGAGCAGTACTTC
CDR3aa: CASSGTGPYEQYF

d_gene: TRBD1
j_gene: TRBJ1-2
v_gene: TRBV2
CDR3nt: TGTGCCAGCATCCTGGACAGGTCTAACTATGGCTACACCTTC
CDR3aa: CASILDRSNYGYTF

d_gene: TRBD1
j_gene: TRBJ1-1
v_gene: TRBV2
CDR3nt: TGTGCCAGCATCCTGGGACAGATGAACACTGAAGCTTTCTTT
CDR3aa: CASILGQMNTEAFF

d_gene: TRBD1
j_gene: TRBJ1-2
v_gene: TRBV19
CDR3nt: TGTGCCAGCAGAACAGGGGGGCTCGGCTATGGCTACACCTTC
CDR3aa: CASRTGGLGYGYTF

d_gene: TRBD1
j_gene: TRBJ1-6
v_gene: TRBV6-4
CDR3nt: TGTGCCAGCAGTGAAGGGACAGACTATAATTCACCCCTCCACTTT
CDR3aa: CASSEGTDYNSPLHF